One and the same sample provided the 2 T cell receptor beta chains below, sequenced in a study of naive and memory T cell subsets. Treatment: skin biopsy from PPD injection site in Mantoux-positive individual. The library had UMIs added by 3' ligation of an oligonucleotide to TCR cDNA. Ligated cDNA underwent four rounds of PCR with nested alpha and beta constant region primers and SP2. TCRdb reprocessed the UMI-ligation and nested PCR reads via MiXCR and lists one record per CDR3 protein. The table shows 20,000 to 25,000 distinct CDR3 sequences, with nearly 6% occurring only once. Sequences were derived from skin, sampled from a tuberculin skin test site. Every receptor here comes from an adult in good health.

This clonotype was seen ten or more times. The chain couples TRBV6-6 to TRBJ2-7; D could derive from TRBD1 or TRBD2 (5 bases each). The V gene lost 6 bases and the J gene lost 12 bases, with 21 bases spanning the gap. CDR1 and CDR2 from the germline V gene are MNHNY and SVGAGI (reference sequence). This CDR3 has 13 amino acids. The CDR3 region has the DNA TGTGCCAGCAGCAACCGGGACCTACTATCTTTGTACTTC. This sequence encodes CASSNRDLLSLYF.

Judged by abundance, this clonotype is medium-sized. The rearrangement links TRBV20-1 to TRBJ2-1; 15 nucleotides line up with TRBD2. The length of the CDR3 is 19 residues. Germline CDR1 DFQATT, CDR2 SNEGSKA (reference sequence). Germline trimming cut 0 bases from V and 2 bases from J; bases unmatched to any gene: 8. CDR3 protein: CSARDQWTSGRGAYNEQFF. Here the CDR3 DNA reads TGCAGTGCTAGAGATCAGTGGACTAGCGGGAGGGGTGCCTACAATGAGCAGTTCTTC.